The clone carrying this T cell receptor (beta chain) showed up just once. What it binds is not known. This sample is drawn from a study of cytomegalovirus exposure and HLA in healthy donors. Broader study findings: There were under 200 TCR beta chains listed as cytomegalovirus-associated. Usually a TCR sequence was rare, but some public TCRs were found in many donors.

PCR was performed using 60 Vbeta and 13 Jbeta primers. Only in-frame clones appear in the TCRdb table, and some are missing; sequencing was by immunoSEQ multiplex PCR. In the table there are about 160,000 clones, over 75% of which are singletons. The CDR3 is made up of 18 amino acids. Germline CDR1 and CDR2: SGHKS and YYEKEE (reference sequence). After removal of 1 base from V and 0 bases from J, the junction contained 8 bases not matched to a gene. Specimen: PBMCs. V gene TRBV5-5 combines with J gene TRBJ2-3, with TRBD2 matching over 10 bases. The sequence was obtained from a woman in her thirties in good health and CMV-seronegative. The CDR3 sequence is CASSLSLAGVSSTDTQYF. As DNA, the CDR3 is TGTGCCAGCAGCTTGTCGCTAGCGGGGGTCTCTAGCACAGATACGCAGTATTTT.